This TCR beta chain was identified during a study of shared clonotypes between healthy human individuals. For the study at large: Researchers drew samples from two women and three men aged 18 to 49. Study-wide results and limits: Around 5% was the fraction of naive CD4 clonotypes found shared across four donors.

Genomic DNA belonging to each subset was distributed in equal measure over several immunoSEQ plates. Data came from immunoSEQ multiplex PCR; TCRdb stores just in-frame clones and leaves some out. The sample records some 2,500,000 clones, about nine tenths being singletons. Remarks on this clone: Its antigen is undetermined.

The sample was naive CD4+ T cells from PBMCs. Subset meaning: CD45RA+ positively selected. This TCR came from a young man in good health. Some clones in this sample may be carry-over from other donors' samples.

Here the CDR3 DNA reads TGTGCCAGCAGCTTAGTAGCCAGCCCTAGCACAGATACGCAGTATTTT. This encodes CASSLVASPSTDTQYF. The chain uses TRBV11-3 and TRBJ2-3; D is uncertain. Germline values: CDR1 SGHNT, CDR2 YENEEA. The CDR3 has 16 amino acids. Trimming left V 1 base short and J 0 bases short, with 11 bases between.